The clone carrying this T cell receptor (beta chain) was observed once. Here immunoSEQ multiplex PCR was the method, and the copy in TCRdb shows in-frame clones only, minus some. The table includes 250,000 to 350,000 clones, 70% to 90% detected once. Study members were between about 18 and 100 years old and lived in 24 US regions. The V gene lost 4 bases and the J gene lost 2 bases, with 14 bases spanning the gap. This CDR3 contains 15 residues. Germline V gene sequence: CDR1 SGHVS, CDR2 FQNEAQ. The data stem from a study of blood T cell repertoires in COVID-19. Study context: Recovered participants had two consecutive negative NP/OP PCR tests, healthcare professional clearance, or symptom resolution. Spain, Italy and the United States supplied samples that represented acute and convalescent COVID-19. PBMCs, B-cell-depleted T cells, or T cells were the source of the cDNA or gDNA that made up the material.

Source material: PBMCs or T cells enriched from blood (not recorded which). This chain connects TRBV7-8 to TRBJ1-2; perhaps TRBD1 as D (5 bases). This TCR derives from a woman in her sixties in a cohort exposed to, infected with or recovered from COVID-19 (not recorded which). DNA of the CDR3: TGTGCCAGCAGCTCCCAGGGTTTGGGGAACTATGGCTACACCTTC. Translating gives CASSSQGLGNYGYTF.